The source of this T cell receptor beta chain is a study of blood T cell repertoires in COVID-19. Germline assignment: CDR1 SGHAT and CDR2 FQNNGV. CDR3 length: 17 amino acids. The junction had 9 bases not matched to a gene; V was cut back by 5 bases and J by 0 bases. The data were produced by immunoSEQ multiplex PCR, yet TCRdb's version contains in-frame clones alone and is incomplete. The sample shows approximately 200,000 clones, 87% of them seen only once. The rearrangement links TRBV11-2 to TRBJ2-1, with 8 bases that match TRBD2. What was sequenced was PBMCs or T cells enriched from blood (not recorded which). The sequence was collected from a woman between 25 and 40 years old who had recovered from COVID-19. The CDR3 spells CASSPDTGGLSYNEQFF. For the CDR3, the DNA is TGTGCCAGCAGCCCGGACACGGGGGGGCTCTCCTACAATGAGCAGTTCTTC.